These 19 T cell receptor beta chains were all obtained from the same sample, sequenced in a study of OX40 agonist ivuxolimab in advanced cancers. Library preparation used the immunoSEQ multiplex PCR assay. TCRdb provides this immuneACCESS table in a form limited to in-frame rearrangements. Some clones are lacking; in checked studies, under half of them reflect an unresolved V gene, and why the rest are absent is not known. This sample is represented by some 33,000 clones; about 81% of them were singletons. About a fifth of the sample lies in the top ten. The sample in question was CD4+ or CD8+ T cells sorted from blood, obtained in a trial of the OX40 agonist ivuxolimab. The receptor set was obtained from an adult with an advanced solid tumor such as melanoma, head and neck, liver or kidney cancer.

The chain links TRBV7-9 to TRBJ2-7; the D is unclear. The V gene's germline CDR1 is SEHNR and CDR2 FQNEAQ (reference sequence). The CDR3 covers 13 residues. Trimming removed 2 bases at V and 1 base at J, with 6 bases between. The CDR3 spells CASSLLTSYEQYF. CDR3 in DNA: TGTGCCAGCAGCTTATTAACGTCCTACGAGCAGTACTTC.

As for this clone: This sample includes further DNA sequences coding for the same CDR3. The V and J genes are TRBV28 and TRBJ2-7, with D hard to call. The CDR3 is 13 amino acids. V was cut by 4 bases and J by 2 bases, with 9 bases left in between. Germline CDR1 reads MDHEN; CDR2 reads SYDVKM. DNA for the CDR3: TGTGCCAGCAGTTCGGGCCAGACCTACGAGCAGTACTTC. Its protein is CASSSGQTYEQYF.

The rearrangement uses TRBV7-9 and TRBJ1-1, with D uncertain. CDR1 and CDR2 from the germline V gene are SEHNR and FQNEAQ (reference sequence). The CDR3 runs to 17 residues. Trimming pared 3 bases from V and 1 base from J, leaving 18 bases between. The CDR3, as DNA: TGTGCCAGCAGCTTCTCGGCCCGTGTGTGTAGGAACACTGAAGCTTTCTTT. Amino acids: CASSFSARVCRNTEAFF.

The chain uses TRBV12-2 and TRBJ2-2; no DNA check was done on the table's D call, TRBD2. TRBV12-2 is a recognized pseudogene. The CDR3 has 15 residues. The CDR3 sequence is CAREVVAIEHRGAVF. The CDR3 DNA reads TGTGCAAGGGAAGTTGTAGCGATCGAACACCGGGGAGCTGTTTTT.

This clone was seen a handful of times. CDR3 region: CASSPFGANQPQHF. In DNA, the CDR3 is TGTGCCAGCAGCCCATTCGGGGCCAATCAGCCCCAGCATTTT. The V and J genes are TRBV7-2 and TRBJ1-5; a possible D gene is TRBD1 (5 bases). The germline V gene encodes CDR1 SGHTA and CDR2 FQGNSA. The CDR3 totals 14 residues. V lost 5 bases, J lost 3 bases, and 11 bases lay in between.

V usage is TRBV7-8 and J usage is TRBJ2-7, with a tentative D call TRBD1 (5 bases). The V end was cut by 0 bases, the J end by 5 bases, with 17 bases between. Germline loops: CDR1 SGHVS, CDR2 FQNEAQ. CDR3 length: 16 amino acids. CDR3 bases: TGTGCCAGCAGCTTAGCGCAAGGGGCCGTGATCCACGAGCAGTACTTC. Encoded protein: CASSLAQGAVIHEQYF.

The chain couples TRBV7-8 to TRBJ2-1; either TRBD1 or TRBD2 may supply D (6 bases each). CDR1 and CDR2 from the germline V gene are SGHVS and FQNEAQ. V lost 6 bases to trimming and J lost 3 bases, with 21 bases between them. This CDR3 comprises 17 residues. Here the CDR3 DNA reads TGTGCCAGCAGTTCTGGGAGATCGGGGGCCCACTACAATGAGCAGTTCTTC. Its protein is CASSSGRSGAHYNEQFF.

The chain employs TRBV5-1 and TRBJ1-3, with 7 bases identical to TRBD1. The V gene end was trimmed by 0 bases and the J gene end by 8 bases; junction bases not matched to a gene: 5. Germline V gene lookup returns CDR1 SGHRS and CDR2 YFSETQ. The CDR3 extends over 14 amino acids. CDR3 nucleotide sequence: TGCGCCAGCAGCTTGGCCAACAGGGGAGACACCATATATTTT. This codes for CASSLANRGDTIYF.

The chain links TRBV5-1 to TRBJ2-3; no firm D call. The germline CDR1 and CDR2 sequences are SGHRS and YFSETQ. CDR3 length equals 13 residues. V shed 2 bases and J shed 6 bases, with 10 bases lying between them. CDR3 in amino acids: CASSFPGADTQYF. For the CDR3, the DNA is TGCGCCAGCAGCTTCCCAGGTGCCGATACGCAGTATTTT.

This clone was observed a few times. CDR3: CASSDAYEQYF. CDR3 bases: TGTGCCAGCAGTGATGCGTACGAGCAGTACTTC. The V call is TRBV2, the J call TRBJ2-7, with D unresolved. Germline CDR1 and CDR2: SNHLY and FYNNEI. CDR3 length: 11 amino acids. Between the trimmed V and J ends, which lost 3 bases and 4 bases, there was a span of 4 bases.

The rearrangement links TRBV5-1 to TRBJ2-5; TRBD2 matches 10 bases. Trimming removed 4 bases from V and 5 bases from J; junction bases left unmatched: 5. The CDR3 is 14 residues long. CDR1 is SGHRS, CDR2 YFSETQ, per germline. CDR3 in DNA: TGCGCCAGCAGCGCTAGCGGGAGCGGGGAGACCCAGTACTTC. Its translation is CASSASGSGETQYF.

A single count supports this clone. The chain couples TRBV2 to TRBJ1-2; D not certain. This CDR3 is built from 12 residues. Trimming shortened V by 6 bases and J by 8 bases, and 13 bases separated the two germline ends. Germline CDR1 and CDR2: SNHLY and FYNNEI. For the CDR3, the DNA is TGTGCCAGCAGGGGTTTGACGGTAGGCTACACCTTC. The encoded protein is CASRGLTVGYTF.

This chain joins TRBV28 and TRBJ2-1, with TRBD2 identical over 10 bases. Trimming cost V 3 bases and J 5 bases; bases outside gene matches: 7. Looked up from germline, CDR1 is MDHEN and CDR2 is SYDVKM. The CDR3 sequence is 16 residues long. The CDR3 bases are TGTGCCAGCAGTTTCCGACTAGCGGGCCCACACAATGAGCAGTTCTTC. This codes for CASSFRLAGPHNEQFF.

This chain connects TRBV5-8 to TRBJ2-1; no clear D. Germline lookup yields CDR1 SGHTS and CDR2 YDEGEE. V was pared by 2 bases and J by 1 base, with 4 bases between. The CDR3 extends over 13 amino acids. CDR3 region: CASSFWSYNEQFF. In DNA, the CDR3 is TGTGCCAGCAGCTTTTGGTCCTACAATGAGCAGTTCTTC.

The chain couples TRBV5-4 to TRBJ1-2; 10 nucleotides line up with TRBD1. The J segment lost 1 base and the V segment lost 4 bases, leaving 4 bases of the junction unmatched. CDR1 and CDR2 (germline): SGHNT, YYREEE (reference sequence). The CDR3 is made up of 15 amino acids. CDR3 region: CASSPDRGRNYGYTF. The CDR3 DNA follows: TGTGCCAGCAGCCCAGACAGGGGGCGTAACTATGGCTACACCTTC.

The rearrangement joins TRBV28 to TRBJ2-2; D may be TRBD1 (6 bases). V was clipped by 10 bases and J by 3 bases, with 12 bases between them. The length of the CDR3 is 13 residues. Germline CDR1 is MDHEN and CDR2 is SYDVKM. The CDR3 loop reads CATLYRDTGELFF. For the CDR3, the DNA is TGTGCCACCCTATACAGGGACACCGGGGAGCTGTTTTTT.

This clone was found a few times. The chain links TRBV5-1 to TRBJ1-6, with 8 bases identical to TRBD1. V shed 4 bases, J shed 9 bases, and the junction held 6 bases outside the gene matches. There are 14 residues in the CDR3. CDR1 is SGHRS, CDR2 YFSETQ, per germline. The CDR3, as DNA: TGCGCCAGCAGCCCAGACAGGGGAGGTTCACCCCTCCACTTT. The encoded protein is CASSPDRGGSPLHF.

The chain joins TRBV7-3 to TRBJ2-1; 8 positions agree with TRBD2. This CDR3 spans 17 amino acids. Unmatched junction bases numbered 11, after V lost 5 bases and J lost 2 bases. Germline CDR1 reads SGHTA; CDR2 reads FQGTGA. The DNA for the CDR3 is TGTGCCAGCAGCCTCTCGTCCGGCGGGGGGCCCTACAATGAGCAGTTCTTC. Its translation: CASSLSSGGGPYNEQFF.

The chain has TRBV18 and TRBJ2-3; 8 positions match TRBD1. Per germline, CDR1 KGHSH and CDR2 LQKENI. This CDR3 contains 14 residues. Trimming took 6 bases from V and 5 from J; bases not matched to a gene: 7. In DNA, the CDR3 is TGTGCCAGCTCCCCTGGACAGGGTATAGATACGCAGTATTTT. Translation: CASSPGQGIDTQYF.